A selection of T cell receptor beta chains follows, all from one sample in a study of T cell repertoires in cytomegalovirus infection. TCRdb redid the calling of the reads with MiXCR, one entry per CDR3 protein. The table lists about 530,000 distinct CDR3 sequences, less than 30% of them singletons. Sequenced: PBMCs. These receptors all stem from a human donor in good health (CMV status not recorded). Some clones in this sample may be carry-over from other donors' samples. The CDR3 runs from the conserved cysteine through the conserved F or W. The D gene is left open where the match is weak.

NA	17	TRBV20-1	TRBJ1-5	CSARDLGQGGLNQPQHF
NA	16	TRBV20-1	TRBJ2-1	CSARGVGRSSYNEQFF
NA	14	TRBV5-5	TRBJ2-1	CASSPRSVGGEQFF
NA	15	TRBV7-8	TRBJ1-1	CASSLSRIRGAEAFF
TRBD2	18	TRBV4-1	TRBJ2-4	CASSQDNSRTGGKNIQYF
TRBD2	14	TRBV20-1	TRBJ2-1	CSARRASGYNEQFF
NA	11	TRBV20-1	TRBJ2-1	CSAHTGSEQFF
NA	14	TRBV4-3	TRBJ1-4	CASSQEASNEKLFF
NA	13	TRBV4-1	TRBJ1-5	CASSQERWQPQHF
TRBD1	13	TRBV28	TRBJ2-7	CASSPTGVHEQYF
TRBD2	15	TRBV10-3	TRBJ2-5	CAISDPGLVVRTQYF
NA	13	TRBV7-2	TRBJ1-2	CASSRDQRYGYTF
TRBD2	14	TRBV6-2/TRBV6-3	TRBJ2-5	CATRERESVETQYF
NA	12	TRBV29-1	TRBJ2-1	CSVENLGPEQFF
TRBD2	14	TRBV5-1	TRBJ2-3	CASSLTGGIDTQYF
NA	14	TRBV9	TRBJ1-3	CASAFGSSGNTIYF
NA	15	TRBV6-2/TRBV6-3	TRBJ2-7	CASTPARQTVYEQYF
NA	15	TRBV7-6	TRBJ2-3	CASNPGLGGTDTQYF
NA	14	TRBV12-3/TRBV12-4	TRBJ1-5	CASSLGGRGQPQHF
TRBD1	17	TRBV7-9	TRBJ2-3	CASSLGPGGRGTDTQYF
NA	11	TRBV7-9	TRBJ1-2	CASRPVYGYTF
NA	15	TRBV7-8	TRBJ1-5	CASSLVRAGNQPQHF
NA	14	TRBV7-2	TRBJ1-1	CASSKQGLNTEAFF
NA	13	TRBV7-2	TRBJ2-7	CASSLTRQSEQYF
TRBD2	13	TRBV29-1	TRBJ2-7	CSVQGLAPNEQYF
TRBD2	15	TRBV12-3/TRBV12-4	TRBJ2-1	CASRPSGRARNEQFF
TRBD1	17	TRBV7-9	TRBJ2-1	CASSFPPDRALYNEQFF
NA	15	TRBV20-1	TRBJ2-1	CSARVRVGPYNEQFF
NA	15	TRBV5-4	TRBJ2-5	CASSLVGVGGETQYF
NA	12	TRBV3-1	TRBJ2-7	CASSQGLGEQYF
NA	14	TRBV6-1	TRBJ2-2	CASRENRGGGELFF
TRBD1	15	TRBV7-9	TRBJ2-7	CASSPPTGPGGEQYF
TRBD2	15	TRBV5-8	TRBJ2-3	CASVLAGYSTDTQYF